The T cell receptor (beta chain) under discussion was sequenced for a study of blood T cell repertoires in COVID-19. The CDR3 has 16 amino acids. CDR1 and CDR2 from the germline V gene are SEHNR and FQNEAQ (reference sequence). V lost 3 bases to trimming and J lost 4 bases; unmatched junction nucleotides: 7. This table comes from immunoSEQ multiplex PCR, and its TCRdb copy is limited to in-frame clones, with some not included. Of 180,000 or so clones listed, roughly 86% were seen once; the top ten hold nearly 2.5%. The clonotype originates from a man aged 40-50 years with active or convalescent COVID-19. The sample was peripheral blood. The rearrangement joins TRBV7-9 to TRBJ2-5; 11 bases align to TRBD2. The CDR3 is CASSFGLAGGAETQYF. In DNA, the CDR3 is TGTGCCAGCAGCTTCGGGCTAGCGGGGGGCGCAGAGACCCAGTACTTC.